Reported below is one T cell receptor (beta chain). With V trimmed by 6 bases and J by 4 bases, 3 bases remained unmatched. The CDR3 is 11 amino acids. Per the germline V gene, CDR1 is DFQATT and CDR2 is SNEGSKA (reference sequence). This sample is part of a study of blood T cell repertoires in COVID-19. Assay used: immunoSEQ multiplex PCR; TCRdb lists only in-frame clones, some missing. The sample has 110,000 to 150,000 clones, about nine tenths seen once. This clonotype was obtained from a man aged 45-65 years with active or convalescent COVID-19. The chain combines TRBV20-1 with TRBJ2-7; TRBD1 matches 7 bases. The specimen sequenced was peripheral blood. CDR3 nucleotide sequence: TGCAGTGCAACGGACAGGTACGAGCAGTACTTC. Translated, it gives CSATDRYEQYF.